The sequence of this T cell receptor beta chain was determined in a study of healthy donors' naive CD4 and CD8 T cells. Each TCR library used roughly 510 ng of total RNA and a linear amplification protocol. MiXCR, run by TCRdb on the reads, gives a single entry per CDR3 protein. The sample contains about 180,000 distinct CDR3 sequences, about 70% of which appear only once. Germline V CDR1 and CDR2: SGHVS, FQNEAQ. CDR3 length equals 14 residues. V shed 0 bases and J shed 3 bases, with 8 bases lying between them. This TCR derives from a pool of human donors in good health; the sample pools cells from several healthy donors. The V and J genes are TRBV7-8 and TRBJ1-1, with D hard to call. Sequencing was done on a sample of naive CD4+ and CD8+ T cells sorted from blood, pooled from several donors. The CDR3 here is CASSLAGSYTEAFF. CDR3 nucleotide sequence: TGTGCCAGCAGCTTAGCAGGGTCGTACACTGAAGCTTTCTTT.